This T cell receptor beta chain was captured in a study of T cell responses to AZD1222 COVID-19 vaccine. Whole-study results and caveats: Two doses of AZD1222 preceded a rise in Spike-specific TCR breadth and depth. Donor demographics were predominantly white British with a female majority; clonal diversity may be underestimated. Nearly half of the spike-specific TCRs reportedly recognize variant regions that carry no mutations.

J gave up 7 bases and V 4 bases, and 9 bases lay outside the gene matches. This CDR3 spans 15 amino acids. CDR1 is SGHDT, CDR2 YYEEEE, per germline. Clones were sequenced by immunoSEQ multiplex PCR, and TCRdb holds only the in-frame ones, with some missing. Here the sample spans around 100,000 clones, 88% being singletons. As to this clone: What it recognizes is unknown.

The sample was peripheral blood, taken on day 0 of AZD1222 vaccination. The rearrangement joins TRBV5-6 to TRBJ1-5, with 9 bases aligning to TRBD1. The TCR sequence derives from an adult in good health. The DNA of the CDR3 is TGTGCCAGCAGCAAGGACAGGGGATTTACGCAGCCCCAGCATTTT. Its protein product is CASSKDRGFTQPQHF.